A selection of T cell receptor beta chains follows, all from one sample in a study of sequential checkpoint blockade in melanoma. The method was immunoSEQ multiplex PCR; TCRdb's version includes in-frame clones alone and lacks a portion of them. The top ten clones hold 12% of a sample with some 16,000 clones, 80% of them seen once. Sequencing was performed on CD8+ T cells sorted from blood (inferred from file names), taken from a patient given nivolumab and ipilimumab in sequence. Source of these receptors: a human donor with melanoma. Both conserved end residues are part of each CDR3. The D gene is left open where the match is weak.

V gene | D gene | CDR3 protein
TRBV7-9 | NA | CASSLVAGPNTYEQYF
TRBV4-1 | NA | CASSPKSARAFTEAFF
TRBV4-2 | TRBD1 | CASSQVKGASNQPQHF
TRBV15 | TRBD1 | CATSSYRGTYEQYF
TRBV5-6 | NA | CASSLGRGGQPQHF
TRBV7-8 | TRBD1 | CASSLGQGVFQPQHF
TRBV7-8 | TRBD1 | CASSFTGGAPEAFF
TRBV27 | TRBD1 | CASRLRDRTYEQYF
TRBV19 | NA | CASSTPGSNYGYTF
TRBV6-4 | NA | CASSRQPNQPQHF
TRBV6-4 | TRBD1 | CASSAGQGESEQFF
TRBV7-8 | NA | CASSLSPGQNQPQHF
TRBV11-2 | TRBD2 | CASSLNWGLAGAREQYF
TRBV5-4 | TRBD1 | CASSSGTVLNSYEQYF
TRBV11-2 | NA | CASSPGVTEAFF
TRBV27 | TRBD1 | CASSLSWTGSYEQCF
TRBV7-3 | NA | CASSFRDNEQFF
TRBV28 | NA | CASSSQGSGNTIYF
TRBV4-1 | NA | CASSPPRGEQYF
TRBV6-5 | NA | CASSTDRNTEAFF
TRBV28 | TRBD2 | CASSSSLAAPYEQYF
TRBV30 | TRBD1 | CAWSHSGGNTEAFF
TRBV14 | TRBD1 | CASSQDSRQGYEQYF
TRBV5-1 | NA | CASSLATAVEAFF
TRBV19 | NA | CASSIVQGFGEQYF
TRBV4-3 | NA | CASSLSEGADEQYF
TRBV7-8 | NA | CASSPLVGTGELFF
TRBV27 | NA | CASCGQPMGTDTQYF
TRBV4-3 | NA | CASSMGRNSNQPQHF
TRBV15 | TRBD1 | CATQGDSASFF
TRBV27 | NA | CASSITPGGYEQYF
TRBV4-1 | NA | CASSQEVPGNYEQYF
TRBV6-5 | TRBD1 | CASSDRDSGYEQYF
TRBV4-3 | NA | CASSQAAGWTYEQYF
TRBV28 | TRBD2 | CASSLLFVREPGEQYF
TRBV4-3 | NA | CASSQDGTLKNEKLFF
TRBV19 | NA | CASSIVASGAGEQYF
TRBV6-6 | TRBD1 | CASSRQGSEQYF
TRBV7-4 | NA | CASSFAQGYEQYF
TRBV6-6 | NA | CASSYSEEGQPQHF
TRBV28 | NA | CASSFRNPGNTIYF
TRBV27 | NA | CASSLRGYVNEKLFF
TRBV5-4 | TRBD1 | CASSTGVGAGELFF
TRBV27 | NA | CASSSGNYEQYF
TRBV4-3 | NA | CASSQPLRPGAFF
TRBV11-2 | NA | CASSLDRSYEQYF